This T cell receptor (beta chain) emerged from a study of CD8 T cells in Susac syndrome. The study, taken as a whole, reports: The number of individuals included in the study's TCR sequencing and HLA analysis was acknowledged as relatively small.

With regard to this clonotype: The antigen remains unidentified.

This CDR3 region has 15 residues. Germline CDR1 reads KGHSH; CDR2 reads LQKENI. Germline trimming cut 11 bases from V and 7 bases from J; bases unmatched to any gene: 17. Healthy donors served as age- and sex-matched controls. Reverse transcription of about 0.5 to 1 ug RNA was performed with random hexamers. The immunoSEQ assay covered 54 Vbeta and 13 Jbeta segments for CDR3. TCRdb used MiXCR to reprocess the immunoSEQ multiplex PCR reads, holding one entry per CDR3 protein. The data show under 200,000 distinct CDR3 sequences, 90% to 95% seen once. The chain recombines TRBV18 with TRBJ1-5, with 7 bases aligning to TRBD1. The origin of this receptor is a human donor in good health. The sequencing sample was made of CD4+ T cells from PBMCs. This CDR3 reads CASHSGKGAGQPQHF. The CDR3 bases are TGTGCCTCTCATTCGGGGAAGGGGGCAGGGCAGCCCCAGCATTTT. Variable domain in full (rest from reference TRBV18 and TRBJ1-5): NAGVMQNPRHLVRRRGQEARLRCSPMKGHSHVYWYRQLPEEGLKFMVYLQKENIIDESGMPKERFSAEFPKEGPSILRIQQVVRGDSAAYFCASHSGKGAGQPQHFGDGTRLSIL.